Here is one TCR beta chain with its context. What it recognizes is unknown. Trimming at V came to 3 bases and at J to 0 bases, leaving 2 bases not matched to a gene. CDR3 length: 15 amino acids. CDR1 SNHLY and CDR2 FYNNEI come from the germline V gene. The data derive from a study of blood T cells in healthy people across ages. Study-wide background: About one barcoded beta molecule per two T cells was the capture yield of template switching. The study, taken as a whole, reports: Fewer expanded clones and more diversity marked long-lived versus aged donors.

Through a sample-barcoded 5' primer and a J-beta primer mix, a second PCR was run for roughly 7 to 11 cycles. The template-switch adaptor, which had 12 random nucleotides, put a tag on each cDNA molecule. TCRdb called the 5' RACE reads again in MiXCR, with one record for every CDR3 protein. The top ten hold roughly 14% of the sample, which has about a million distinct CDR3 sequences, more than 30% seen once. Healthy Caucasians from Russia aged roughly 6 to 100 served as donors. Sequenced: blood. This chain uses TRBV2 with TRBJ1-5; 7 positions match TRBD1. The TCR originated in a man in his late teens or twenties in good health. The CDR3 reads CASSDRGSSNQPQHF. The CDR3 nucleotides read TGTGCCAGCAGTGACAGGGGGTCTAGCAATCAGCCCCAGCATTTT.